This TCR beta chain emerged from a study of human T cells and chemical hapten exposure. Study outcomes and limitations: Among TCRs, those above 1 in 1000 frequency were unaffected by DPC sensitization.

Indicated time point: pre-sensitization, week 0. The sample's treatment: therapeutic diphenylcyclopropenone sensitization with weekly scalp DPC. Those who donated were patients with alopecia, 18 to 70 years of age, and suitable for DPC. Between the trimmed V and J ends, which lost 2 bases and 0 bases, there was a span of 7 bases. In germline, CDR1 is SGHRS, CDR2 YFSETQ. The CDR3 loop spans 14 amino acids. Using its own MiXCR run on the RACE reads, TCRdb lists one record per CDR3 protein. The sample contains more than 85,000 distinct CDR3 sequences, about 9% of which appear only once. On this clonotype: No antigen is known for it.

This receptor was identified in a man between 35 and 55 years old with alopecia areata. Some clones in this sample may be carry-over from other donors' samples. The chain joins TRBV5-1 to TRBJ2-3; maybe TRBD2 (5 bases). Specimen: whole blood, collected in connection with sensitization to the hapten diphenylcyclopropenone (DPC). The DNA for the CDR3 is TGCGCCAGCAGCTTCGAGGGTAGCACAGATACGCAGTATTTT. This translates into CASSFEGSTDTQYF.